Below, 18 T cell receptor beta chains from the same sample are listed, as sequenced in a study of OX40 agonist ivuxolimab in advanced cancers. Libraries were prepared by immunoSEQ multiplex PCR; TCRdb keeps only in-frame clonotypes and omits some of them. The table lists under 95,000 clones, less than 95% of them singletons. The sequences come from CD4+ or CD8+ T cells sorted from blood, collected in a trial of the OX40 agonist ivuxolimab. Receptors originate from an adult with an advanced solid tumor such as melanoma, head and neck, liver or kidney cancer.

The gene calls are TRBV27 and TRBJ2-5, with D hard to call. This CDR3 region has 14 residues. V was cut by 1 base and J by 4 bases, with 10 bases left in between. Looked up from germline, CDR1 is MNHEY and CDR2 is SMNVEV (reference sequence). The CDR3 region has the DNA TGTGCCAGCAGTTTATATCCGTCGAGAGAGACCCAGTACTTC. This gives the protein CASSLYPSRETQYF.

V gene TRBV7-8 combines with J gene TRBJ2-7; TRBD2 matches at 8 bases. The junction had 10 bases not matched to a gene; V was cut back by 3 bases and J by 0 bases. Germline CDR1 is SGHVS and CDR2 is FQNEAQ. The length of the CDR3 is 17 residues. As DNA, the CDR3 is TGTGCCAGCAGCTTTGGGCTAGCGGGCGTTATCTCCTACGAGCAGTACTTC. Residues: CASSFGLAGVISYEQYF.

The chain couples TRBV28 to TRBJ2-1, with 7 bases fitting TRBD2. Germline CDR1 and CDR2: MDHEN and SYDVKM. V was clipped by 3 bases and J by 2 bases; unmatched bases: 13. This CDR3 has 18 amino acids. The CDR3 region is CASSFHLTAREAYNEQFF. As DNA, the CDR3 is TGTGCCAGCAGTTTTCATCTCACGGCCCGGGAGGCCTACAATGAGCAGTTCTTC.

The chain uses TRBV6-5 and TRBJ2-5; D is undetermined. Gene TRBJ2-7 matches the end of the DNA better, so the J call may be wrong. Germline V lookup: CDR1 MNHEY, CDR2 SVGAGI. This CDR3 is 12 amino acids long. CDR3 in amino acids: CASSSSSYEQYF. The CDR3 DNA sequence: TGTGCCAGCAGTTCCTCTTCCTACGAGCAGTACTTC.

CDR3 loop: CASRDDAGSGNTIYF. Written as DNA, the CDR3 is TGTGCCAGCAGGGACGACGCCGGCTCTGGAAACACCATATATTTT. The chain carries TRBV6-1 and TRBJ1-3; D is ambiguous. Germline V gene lookup returns CDR1 MNHNS and CDR2 SASEGT. The V gene lost 6 bases and the J gene lost 0 bases, with 12 bases spanning the gap. The length of the CDR3 is 15 residues.

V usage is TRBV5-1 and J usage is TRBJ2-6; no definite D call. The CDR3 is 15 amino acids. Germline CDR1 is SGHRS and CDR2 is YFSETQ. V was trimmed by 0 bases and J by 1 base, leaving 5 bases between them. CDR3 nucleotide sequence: TGCGCCAGCAGCTTGGGGGCGTCTGGGGCCAACGTCCTGACTTTC. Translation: CASSLGASGANVLTF.

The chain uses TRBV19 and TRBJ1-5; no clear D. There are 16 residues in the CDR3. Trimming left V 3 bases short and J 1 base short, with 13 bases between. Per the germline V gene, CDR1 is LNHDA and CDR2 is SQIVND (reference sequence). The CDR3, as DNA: TGTGCCAGTAGTATGGGGTTAGGGAGCAGCAATCAGCCCCAGCATTTT. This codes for CASSMGLGSSNQPQHF.

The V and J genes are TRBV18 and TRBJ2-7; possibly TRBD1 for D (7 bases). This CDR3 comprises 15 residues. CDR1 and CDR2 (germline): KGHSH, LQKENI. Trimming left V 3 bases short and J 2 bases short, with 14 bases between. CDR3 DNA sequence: TGTGCCAGCTCACCCCGGAGGGGACAGACCTACGAGCAGTACTTC. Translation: CASSPRRGQTYEQYF.

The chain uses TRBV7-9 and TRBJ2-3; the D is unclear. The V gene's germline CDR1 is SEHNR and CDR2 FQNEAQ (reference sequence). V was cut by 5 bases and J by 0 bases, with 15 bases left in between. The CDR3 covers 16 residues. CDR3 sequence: CASSPTKRGSTDTQYF. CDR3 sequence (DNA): TGTGCCAGCAGCCCGACCAAGCGCGGAAGCACAGATACGCAGTATTTT.

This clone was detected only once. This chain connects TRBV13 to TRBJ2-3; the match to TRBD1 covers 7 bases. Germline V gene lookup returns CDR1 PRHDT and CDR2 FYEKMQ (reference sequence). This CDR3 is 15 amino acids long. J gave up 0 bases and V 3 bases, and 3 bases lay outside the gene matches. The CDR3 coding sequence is TGTGCCAGCAGCTTTACAGGGGCTAGCACAGATACGCAGTATTTT. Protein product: CASSFTGASTDTQYF. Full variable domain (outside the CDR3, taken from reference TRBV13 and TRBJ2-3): AAGVIQSPRHLIKEKRETATLKCYPIPRHDTVYWYQQGPGQDPQFLISFYEKMQSDKGSIPDRFSAQQFSDYHSELNMSSLELGDSALYFCASSFTGASTDTQYFGPGTRLTVL.

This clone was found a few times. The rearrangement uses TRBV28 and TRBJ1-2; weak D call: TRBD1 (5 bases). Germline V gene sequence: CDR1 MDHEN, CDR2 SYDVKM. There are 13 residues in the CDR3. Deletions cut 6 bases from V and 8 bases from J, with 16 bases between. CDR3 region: CASRPGGFGGYTF. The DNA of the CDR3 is TGTGCCAGCAGGCCCGGGGGGTTCGGCGGCTACACCTTC.

CDR3 nucleotides: TGTGCCAGCAGCCCAACCTCCTACGAGCAGTACTTC. Translation gives CASSPTSYEQYF. The rearrangement joins TRBV6-5 to TRBJ2-5; D is uncertain. The DNA end is a closer match to TRBJ2-7, so the J assignment may be wrong. There are 12 residues in the CDR3. Germline-derived CDR1 and CDR2 are MNHEY and SVGAGI.

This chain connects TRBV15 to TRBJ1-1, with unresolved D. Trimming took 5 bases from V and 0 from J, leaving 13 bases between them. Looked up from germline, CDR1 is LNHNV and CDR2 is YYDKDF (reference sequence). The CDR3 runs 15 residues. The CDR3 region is CATSYGQAMNTEAFF. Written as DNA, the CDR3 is TGTGCCACCAGCTATGGGCAGGCCATGAACACTGAAGCTTTCTTT.

The CDR3 bases are TGTGCCAGCAGTGAATCTAGGGGTTTCCCTGGTGGCTACACCTTC. Its protein is CASSESRGFPGGYTF. J is TRBJ1-2 and V is TRBV6-1, with a possible D match to TRBD1 (5 bases). CDR3 length: 15 residues. V gave up 2 bases and J gave up 7 bases, with 17 bases separating them. Per germline, CDR1 MNHNS and CDR2 SASEGT.

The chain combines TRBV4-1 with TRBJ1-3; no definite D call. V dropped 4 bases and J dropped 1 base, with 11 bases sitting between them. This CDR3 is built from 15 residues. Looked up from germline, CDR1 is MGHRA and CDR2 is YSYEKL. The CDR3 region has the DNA TGCGCCAGCAGCCCTTATAGGGATTCTGGAAACACCATATATTTT. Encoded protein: CASSPYRDSGNTIYF.

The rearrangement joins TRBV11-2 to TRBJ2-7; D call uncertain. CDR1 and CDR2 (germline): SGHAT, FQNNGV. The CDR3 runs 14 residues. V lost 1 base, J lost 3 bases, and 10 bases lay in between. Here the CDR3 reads CASSLVPWGYEQYF. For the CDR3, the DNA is TGTGCCAGCAGCTTAGTCCCTTGGGGCTACGAGCAGTACTTC.

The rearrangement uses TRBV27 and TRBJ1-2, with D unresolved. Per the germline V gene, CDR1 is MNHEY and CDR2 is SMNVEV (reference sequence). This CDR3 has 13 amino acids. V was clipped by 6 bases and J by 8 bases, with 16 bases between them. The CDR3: CASSPLPEEGYTF. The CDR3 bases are TGTGCCAGCAGCCCCCTCCCGGAAGAAGGCTACACCTTC.

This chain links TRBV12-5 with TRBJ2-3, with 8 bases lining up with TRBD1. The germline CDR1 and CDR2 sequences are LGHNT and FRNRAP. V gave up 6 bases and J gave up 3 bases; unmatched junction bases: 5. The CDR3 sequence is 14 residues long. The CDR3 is CASGKGQGTDTQYF. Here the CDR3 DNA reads TGTGCTAGTGGCAAAGGACAGGGTACAGATACGCAGTATTTT.